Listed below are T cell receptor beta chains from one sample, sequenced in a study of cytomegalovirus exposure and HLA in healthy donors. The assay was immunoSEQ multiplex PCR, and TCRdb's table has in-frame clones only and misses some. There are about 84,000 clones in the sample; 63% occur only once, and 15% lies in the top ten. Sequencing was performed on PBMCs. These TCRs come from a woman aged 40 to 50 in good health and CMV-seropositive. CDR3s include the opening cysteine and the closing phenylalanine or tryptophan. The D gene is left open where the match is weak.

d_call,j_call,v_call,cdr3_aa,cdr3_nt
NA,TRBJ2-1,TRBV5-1,CASSVSGYNEQFF,TGCGCCAGCAGCGTAAGCGGGTACAATGAGCAGTTCTTC
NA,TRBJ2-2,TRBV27,CASSLTRPNTGELFF,TGTGCCAGCAGTTTGACAAGGCCGAACACCGGAGAGCTGTTTTTT
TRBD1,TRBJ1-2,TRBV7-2,CASRSKGAVGIDGYTF,TGTGCCAGCAGATCCAAGGGGGCGGTAGGAATTGATGGCTACACCTTC
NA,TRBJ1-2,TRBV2,CASIQGPTGYGYTF,TGTGCCAGCATCCAGGGCCCTACCGGCTATGGCTACACCTTC
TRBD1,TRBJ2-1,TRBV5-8,CASSLSQGKGNEQFF,TGTGCCAGCAGCTTGTCACAGGGGAAAGGTAATGAGCAGTTCTTC
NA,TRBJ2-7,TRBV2,CAREPRLSDEQYF,TGTGCCAGAGAACCCAGACTATCGGACGAGCAGTACTTC
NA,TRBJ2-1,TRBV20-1,CSAIEYNEQFF,TGCAGTGCTATTGAGTACAATGAGCAGTTCTTC
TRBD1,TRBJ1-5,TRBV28,CASSLQGVSQPQHF,TGTGCCAGCAGTTTACAGGGGGTGAGTCAGCCCCAGCATTTT
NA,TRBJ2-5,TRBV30,CAWYRPGVWGETQYF,TGTGCCTGGTACAGACCAGGGGTTTGGGGAGAGACCCAGTACTTC
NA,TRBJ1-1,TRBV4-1,CASSQERGDTEAFF,TGCGCCAGCAGCCAAGAGCGGGGTGACACTGAAGCTTTCTTT
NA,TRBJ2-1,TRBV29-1,CSVLKQGYNEQFF,TGCAGCGTCCTAAAACAGGGATACAATGAGCAGTTCTTC
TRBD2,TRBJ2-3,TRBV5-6,CASSSFMGTSGRGDTQYF,TGTGCCAGCAGCTCTTTTATGGGAACTAGCGGGAGAGGGGATACGCAGTATTTT
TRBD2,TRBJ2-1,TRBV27,CASRRGLAEGYEQFF,TGTGCCAGCAGACGCGGACTAGCGGAGGGGTATGAGCAGTTCTTC